Listed here are 18 T cell receptor beta chains from one sample, sequenced in a study of blood T cell repertoires in COVID-19. The data were produced by immunoSEQ multiplex PCR, yet TCRdb's version contains in-frame clones alone and is incomplete. The sample contains 210,000 or so clones, approximately 82% of which appear only once. Sequenced material: peripheral blood. All receptors come from a man aged 50-60 years with active or convalescent COVID-19.

The J gene is TRBJ1-3, the V gene TRBV4-3, with 7 bases aligning to TRBD1. CDR1 is LGHNA and CDR2 is YSLEER in the germline V gene. Losses at the gene ends were 1 base for V and 0 bases for J; bases not matched to a gene: 3. The CDR3 has 16 amino acids. The DNA for the CDR3 is TGCGCCAGCAGCCAAGGGACAGGACGCTCTGGAAACACCATATATTTT. Translating it yields CASSQGTGRSGNTIYF.

This rearrangement joins TRBV7-9 to TRBJ2-7, with 9 bases identical to TRBD1. V lost 4 bases to trimming and J lost 0 bases; unmatched junction nucleotides: 4. Germline V CDR1 and CDR2: SEHNR, FQNEAQ (reference sequence). The CDR3 runs 15 residues. The CDR3 region has the DNA TGTGCCAGCAGCTCGGACAGGGGAAGCTCCTACGAGCAGTACTTC. Translation: CASSSDRGSSYEQYF.

CDR3 in DNA: TGTGCCACCAGCACCCGTTTCGGGAACACTGAAGCTTTCTTT. Translating it yields CATSTRFGNTEAFF. The rearrangement joins TRBV15 to TRBJ1-1; D unclear. The CDR3 runs to 14 residues. V lost 4 bases and J 1 base, leaving 10 bases between the germline ends. In germline, CDR1 is LNHNV, CDR2 YYDKDF (reference sequence). The full variable domain, with the rest looked up from reference TRBV15 and TRBJ1-1, is DAMVIQNPRYQVTQFGKPVTLSCSQTLNHNVMYWYQQKSSQAPKLLFHYYDKDFNNEADTPDNFQSRRPNTSFCFLDIRSPGLGDTAMYLCATSTRFGNTEAFFGQGTRLTVV.

The chain recombines TRBV3-1 (or the pseudogene TRBV3-2) with TRBJ2-1; TRBD1 matches 8 bases. This CDR3 is 16 amino acids long. Germline CDR1 LGHDT, CDR2 YNNKEL (reference sequence). The trim removed 3 bases at V and 6 bases at J, leaving 10 bases unmatched. The CDR3 DNA reads as TGTGCCAGCAGCCAGATCATTGGACAGGGAAGCAATGAGCAGTTCTTC. Encoded protein: CASSQIIGQGSNEQFF.

This sequence joins TRBV28 and TRBJ1-4; 9 positions match TRBD1. CDR3 size: 16 residues. J lost 4 bases, V lost 4 bases, and 7 bases had no gene match. Germline CDR1 is MDHEN and CDR2 is SYDVKM. The CDR3 DNA follows: TGTGCCAGCAGTTCCCCCACGGGACAGGGTAATGAAAAACTGTTTTTT. Encoded protein: CASSSPTGQGNEKLFF.

The chain uses TRBV30 and TRBJ1-1, with TRBD1 matching 9 bases. Germline CDR1 and CDR2: GTSNPN and SVGIG (reference sequence). V lost 1 base to trimming and J lost 4 bases; unmatched junction nucleotides: 10. The CDR3 has 16 residues. The DNA for the CDR3 is TGTGCCTGGAGTGCAACAGGGGGCTGGGTTGGCACTGAAGCTTTCTTT. Its translation is CAWSATGGWVGTEAFF.

The rearrangement joins TRBV24-1 to TRBJ2-5; possibly TRBD2 for D (7 bases). Germline V gene lookup returns CDR1 KGHDR and CDR2 SFDVKD. Trimming stripped 2 bases from V and 4 bases from J, with 16 bases between. The CDR3 contains 16 residues. DNA of the CDR3: TGTGCCACCAGTGATTCCGTTGGGGGGGCAGGAGAGACCCAGTACTTC. Translation gives CATSDSVGGAGETQYF.

This clone was counted only a few times. The V gene is TRBV7-9, the J gene TRBJ1-4; D is undetermined. The CDR3 contains 16 residues. The germline V gene encodes CDR1 SEHNR and CDR2 FQNEAQ (reference sequence). Deletions cut 3 bases from V and 5 bases from J, with 16 bases between. For the CDR3, the DNA is TGTGCCAGCAGCTTTCTCCGGCCAGGCAGAAATGAAAAACTGTTTTTT. This codes for CASSFLRPGRNEKLFF.

V is TRBV6-5 and J is TRBJ2-7, with a tentative D call TRBD2 (5 bases). The ends were cut back, 10 bases at V and 9 bases at J, with 16 bases in the middle. The germline V gene has CDR1 MNHEY and CDR2 SVGAGI. The CDR3 sequence is 11 residues long. Here the CDR3 reads CATSLGNRQYF. The CDR3 DNA reads as TGTGCCACCTCCCTCGGGAATAGGCAGTACTTC.

This chain connects TRBV7-7 to TRBJ2-7; 7 bases are a match to TRBD1. CDR1 and CDR2 (germline): SSHAT, FNYEAQ (reference sequence). This CDR3 comprises 14 residues. In nucleotides, the CDR3 is TGTGCTAGCTCCCCCCAAGACAGGGCCTACGAGCAGTACTTC. This encodes CASSPQDRAYEQYF.

This chain uses TRBV28 with TRBJ2-3; the match to TRBD2 covers 10 bases. V trimming: 7 bases; J trimming: 0 bases; junction bases outside the gene matches: 4. This CDR3 region has 15 residues. CDR1 and CDR2 (germline): MDHEN, SYDVKM. CDR3 amino acids: CASKSGRASTDTQYF. CDR3 sequence (DNA): TGTGCCAGCAAGAGCGGGAGGGCCAGCACAGATACGCAGTATTTT.

V is TRBV5-6 and J is TRBJ2-1; D might be TRBD2 (6 bases). The germline gives CDR1 SGHDT, CDR2 YYEEEE. Trimming stripped 6 bases from V and 10 bases from J, with 20 bases between. This CDR3 contains 14 residues. CDR3 loop: CASNVWAGSGEQFF. Here the CDR3 DNA reads TGTGCCAGCAACGTGTGGGCGGGATCAGGGGAGCAGTTCTTC.

This clone was picked up many times. The chain is built from TRBV24-1 and TRBJ2-5; TRBD2 matches 12 bases. With V trimmed by 4 bases and J by 7 bases, 12 bases remained unmatched. Germline V gene data show CDR1 as KGHDR and CDR2 as SFDVKD. The CDR3 contains 17 residues. CDR3 DNA sequence: TGTGCCACCAGTGAGGGACCTAGCGGGAGGGCCCCAGGGACCCAGTACTTC. Protein sequence: CATSEGPSGRAPGTQYF.

The chain combines TRBV7-2 with TRBJ1-2; TRBD1 might be the D (5 bases). Deletions cut 4 bases from V and 4 bases from J, with 16 bases between. This CDR3 has 15 residues. CDR1 and CDR2 from the germline V gene are SGHTA and FQGNSA. The CDR3 DNA sequence: TGTGCCAGCAGCTCGGTTCCCGACAGCCCCTATGGCTACACCTTC. Translated: CASSSVPDSPYGYTF.

This clone was seen a handful of times. The chain employs TRBV5-4 and TRBJ1-2; 7 bases agree with TRBD1. This CDR3 region has 16 residues. Trimming took 4 bases from V and 3 from J; bases not matched to a gene: 12. The germline V gene has CDR1 SGHNT and CDR2 YYREEE (reference sequence). The chain's CDR3 is CASSHPFRDSDYGYTF. CDR3 coding DNA: TGTGCCAGCAGCCACCCATTCCGGGACAGCGACTATGGCTACACCTTC. Full variable domain (rest looked up from reference TRBV5-4 and TRBJ1-2): ETGVTQSPTHLIKTRGQQVTLRCSSQSGHNTVSWYQQALGQGPQFIFQYYREEENGRGNFPPRFSGLQFPNYSSELNVNALELDDSALYLCASSHPFRDSDYGYTFGSGTRLTVV.

The DNA for the CDR3 is TGCGCCAGCAGCTTTAGGCAGGGGGCATACGAGCAGTACTTC. As protein: CASSFRQGAYEQYF. The chain employs TRBV5-1 and TRBJ2-7; 8 bases agree with TRBD1. This CDR3 is built from 14 residues. CDR1 SGHRS and CDR2 YFSETQ come from the germline V gene. Unmatched junction bases numbered 5, after V lost 2 bases and J lost 4 bases.

The chain recombines TRBV29-1 with TRBJ1-2, with TRBD1 as a possible D gene (6 bases). V gave up 6 bases and J gave up 8 bases, with 16 bases separating them. In germline, CDR1 is SQVTM, CDR2 ANQGSEA. CDR3 length: 12 amino acids. The CDR3 nucleotides are TGCAGCGTCGGGGGGGGCCTCATAGGCTACACCTTC. It codes for CSVGGGLIGYTF. Full variable domain (remainder filled in from reference TRBV29-1 and TRBJ1-2): SAVISQKPSRDICQRGTSLTIQCQVDSQVTMMFWYRQQPGQSLTLIATANQGSEATYESGFVIDKFPISRPNLTFSTLTVSNMSPEDSSIYLCSVGGGLIGYTFGSGTRLTVV.

This chain uses TRBV23-1 with TRBJ2-7; possible D gene TRBD1, 8 bases. TRBV23-1 is marked as an open reading frame, function uncertain. Trimming took 4 bases from V and 5 from J, leaving 24 bases between them. The CDR3 is 17 residues long. CDR3 sequence reads: CASSRGQAGGPDHEQYF. In DNA form, the CDR3 reads TGCGCCAGCAGTCGGGGACAGGCCGGGGGGCCAGATCACGAGCAGTACTTC.